The TCR beta chain described here comes from a study of early T cells in non-severe SARS-CoV-2 infection. As for the study in general: Investigators sequenced bulk RNA drawn from unsorted whole blood, and chains remained unpaired.

This CDR3 has 16 residues. V lost 9 bases, J lost 0 bases, and 21 bases lay in between. From germline, CDR1 is SGHDT and CDR2 YYEEEE. MiXCR, applied by TCRdb to the 5' RACE reads, yields one record per CDR3 protein. The sample includes 52,000 or so distinct CDR3 sequences, approximately 13% seen only once; the top ten take 1.3% to 1.5%. Only one count was recorded for this clonotype. This clonotype was sampled from an adult who was a healthcare worker with PCR-confirmed SARS-CoV-2 infection or an uninfected control (not recorded which). The sample taken for sequencing was whole blood. V is TRBV5-6 and J is TRBJ1-1; D is possibly TRBD1 (6 bases). CDR3 bases: TGTGCCACCCATGGGGGGGGGCGAGGCATGAACACTGAAGCTTTCTTT. It yields the protein CATHGGGRGMNTEAFF.